These 18 T cell receptor beta chains came from one sample sequenced in a study of blood T cell repertoires in COVID-19. Measured with immunoSEQ multiplex PCR; TCRdb has only the in-frame clones, and not every one. There are about 210,000 clones in the sample; roughly 90% occur only once, and about 5% lies in the top ten. Sequenced input: peripheral blood. These receptors came from a woman between 35 and 50 years old with acute or convalescent COVID-19.

V is TRBV14 and J is TRBJ2-3; no clear D gene. Germline CDR1 and CDR2: SGHDN and FVKESK. Trimming removed 1 base from V and 2 bases from J, with 4 bases in between. This CDR3 has 13 residues. The CDR3 DNA reads as TGTGCCAGCAGCCAAGTTCACACAGATACGCAGTATTTT. This codes for CASSQVHTDTQYF.

This clone occurred once. The chain has TRBV27 and TRBJ2-1, with 8 bases lining up with TRBD1. The CDR3 runs 16 residues. V lost 3 bases and J lost 0; bases outside the gene matches: 4. Germline V gene data show CDR1 as MNHEY and CDR2 as SMNVEV (reference sequence). CDR3 sequence reads: CASSFYRGASYNEQFF. As DNA, the CDR3 is TGTGCCAGCAGTTTCTACAGGGGGGCCTCCTACAATGAGCAGTTCTTC.

V is TRBV7-9 and J is TRBJ1-1, with D hard to call. From germline, CDR1 is SEHNR and CDR2 FQNEAQ (reference sequence). V lost 10 bases and J lost 0, with 15 bases in between. The CDR3 has 14 residues. The CDR3 region has the DNA TGTGCCATGAGGGCGTCAACTATGAACACTGAAGCTTTCTTT. This translates into CAMRASTMNTEAFF.

The V and J genes are TRBV5-1 and TRBJ1-4; maybe TRBD1 (6 bases). Trimming took 5 bases from V and 7 from J, leaving 9 bases between them. CDR1 is SGHRS, CDR2 YFSETQ, per germline. There are 12 residues in the CDR3. The DNA of the CDR3 is TGCGCCAGCAGGGGCAGGGGTGAAAAACTGTTTTTT. This translates into CASRGRGEKLFF.

This rearrangement joins TRBV24-1 to TRBJ1-2; maybe TRBD1 (5 bases). Germline V gene lookup returns CDR1 KGHDR and CDR2 SFDVKD. V was shortened by 4 bases and J by 4 bases, with 15 bases between the two germline ends. This CDR3 has 15 residues. CDR3: CATSDPGGTGYGYTF. In DNA form, the CDR3 reads TGTGCCACCAGTGACCCGGGGGGAACGGGCTATGGCTACACCTTC.

A single count supports this clone. The chain employs TRBV10-3 and TRBJ1-2; D unclear. Germline lookup yields CDR1 ENHRY and CDR2 SYGVKD. The CDR3 has 14 residues. V was clipped by 2 bases and J by 4 bases, with 11 bases between them. CDR3 sequence reads: CAISEREGSYGYTF. CDR3 in DNA: TGTGCCATCAGTGAGCGGGAAGGGAGCTATGGCTACACCTTC.

The gene calls are TRBV30 and TRBJ1-1, with D possibly matching TRBD1 (5 bases). This CDR3 has 12 amino acids. Germline CDR1 and CDR2: GTSNPN and SVGIG (reference sequence). Trimming stripped 2 bases from V and 3 bases from J, with 7 bases between. The CDR3 region has the DNA TGTGCCTGGAGTACAGGACACACTGAAGCTTTCTTT. Translated: CAWSTGHTEAFF.

The chain carries TRBV2 and TRBJ2-5; the match to TRBD2 covers 10 bases. Germline loops: CDR1 SNHLY, CDR2 FYNNEI. With V trimmed by 3 bases and J by 4 bases, 2 bases remained unmatched. The CDR3 runs to 14 residues. CDR3 in amino acids: CASSESSGGETQYF. The CDR3 DNA is TGTGCCAGCAGTGAGTCTAGCGGGGGAGAGACCCAGTACTTC.

CDR3 coding DNA: TGTGCCAGCAGCCAAGGGGTTAGCACACTCTCGCAGTATTTT. Amino acids: CASSQGVSTLSQYF. This chain connects TRBV13 to TRBJ2-3, with D possibly matching TRBD1 (5 bases). Trimming removed 5 bases from V and 10 bases from J, with 19 bases in between. Germline V gives CDR1 PRHDT, CDR2 FYEKMQ (reference sequence). This CDR3 has 14 residues.

The rearrangement joins TRBV19 to TRBJ1-1; no definite D call. V lost 4 bases and J 5 bases, leaving 14 bases between the germline ends. This CDR3 region has 14 residues. The germline CDR1 and CDR2 sequences are LNHDA and SQIVND (reference sequence). Here the CDR3 DNA reads TGTGCCAGTAGTACCGCGTCGGCCGGGACTGAAGCTTTCTTT. Encoded protein: CASSTASAGTEAFF. The full variable domain, completed using reference TRBV19 and TRBJ1-1, is DGGITQSPKYLFRKEGQNVTLSCEQNLNHDAMYWYRQDPGQGLRLIYYSQIVNDFQKGDIAEGYSVSREKKESFPLTVTSAQKNPTAFYLCASSTASAGTEAFFGQGTRLTVV.

The chain couples TRBV6-4 to TRBJ2-3, with 8 bases that match TRBD1. V was pared by 6 bases and J by 1 base, with 6 bases of the junction left unmatched. The CDR3 length is 15 residues. Germline-derived CDR1 and CDR2 are MRHNA and SNTAGT. CDR3 in amino acids: CASSPDRGGTDTQYF. CDR3 DNA sequence: TGTGCCAGCAGCCCTGACAGGGGAGGCACAGATACGCAGTATTTT.

This clone was found a few times. V gene TRBV2 combines with J gene TRBJ1-1; D is undetermined. CDR1 and CDR2 (germline): SNHLY, FYNNEI. The CDR3 spans 14 residues. With 4 bases removed from V and 5 bases from J, the gap between germline ends came to 14 bases. The CDR3 nucleotides are TGTGCCAGCAGTGCGGAAAGGGCGGGGACTGAAGCTTTCTTT. Amino acid sequence: CASSAERAGTEAFF.

V gene TRBV11-2 combines with J gene TRBJ2-1; weak D call: TRBD1 (5 bases). Germline V gene sequence: CDR1 SGHAT, CDR2 FQNNGV. V lost 0 bases and J 0 bases, leaving 9 bases between the germline ends. CDR3 size: 16 residues. The CDR3 here is CASSLEGVSSYNEQFF. The CDR3 region has the DNA TGTGCCAGCAGCTTAGAAGGGGTAAGCTCCTACAATGAGCAGTTCTTC.

The J gene is TRBJ2-1, the V gene TRBV2, with D perhaps TRBD1 (6 bases). V lost 2 bases, J lost 5 bases, and 16 bases lay in between. Per germline, CDR1 SNHLY and CDR2 FYNNEI. CDR3 length: 16 amino acids. The CDR3 DNA is TGTGCCAGCAGTGAACAAGTGGACAGCTTTAACAATGAGCAGTTCTTC. Amino acid sequence: CASSEQVDSFNNEQFF. Filled out from reference TRBV2 and TRBJ2-1, the complete variable domain reads EPEVTQTPSHQVTQMGQEVILRCVPISNHLYFYWYRQILGQKVEFLVSFYNNEISEKSEIFDDQFSVERPDGSNFTLKIRSTKLEDSAMYFCASSEQVDSFNNEQFFGPGTRLTVL.

The V and J genes are TRBV5-6 and TRBJ1-1; 7 nucleotides agree with TRBD1. CDR3 length: 14 amino acids. V lost 2 bases and J lost 4; bases outside the gene matches: 5. The germline gives CDR1 SGHDT, CDR2 YYEEEE. The CDR3 spells CASSFTPGGTEAFF. In nucleotides, the CDR3 is TGTGCCAGCAGCTTTACTCCAGGGGGCACTGAAGCTTTCTTT.

The chain is built from TRBV2 and TRBJ1-1, with D possibly TRBD1 on 5 matching bases. The CDR3 contains 15 residues. CDR1 is SNHLY and CDR2 is FYNNEI in the germline V gene. Trimming shortened V by 4 bases and J by 1 base, and 13 bases separated the two germline ends. CDR3: CASSGAGRENTEAFF. The CDR3 nucleotides are TGTGCCAGCAGTGGAGCAGGGAGAGAGAACACTGAAGCTTTCTTT.

The J gene is TRBJ2-1, the V gene TRBV5-1; no clear D gene. There are 12 residues in the CDR3. V was trimmed by 5 bases and J by 10 bases, leaving 13 bases between them. The germline V gene encodes CDR1 SGHRS and CDR2 YFSETQ. The CDR3 DNA follows: TGCGCCAGCAGGCGGCCCTCCGGGGAGCAGTTCTTC. Amino acids: CASRRPSGEQFF.

The chain recombines TRBV10-3 with TRBJ2-2, with 14 nucleotides matching TRBD2. There are 19 residues in the CDR3. V trimming: 10 bases; J trimming: 1 base; junction bases outside the gene matches: 14. Germline CDR1 reads ENHRY; CDR2 reads SYGVKD. The CDR3 loop is CATRSGLAGVRWNTGELFF. The CDR3 bases are TGTGCCACTCGATCGGGACTAGCGGGGGTTCGATGGAACACCGGGGAGCTGTTTTTT.